The sequence of this TCR beta chain was determined in a study of cytomegalovirus exposure and HLA in healthy donors. Study-level background: The roughly 120 million unique TCR beta sequences, from about 179 million T cells, were found by an earlier analysis.

This clone was recorded a few times. It was with 60 Vbeta and 13 Jbeta primers that the PCR ran. Assay used: immunoSEQ multiplex PCR; TCRdb lists only in-frame clones, some missing. The sample has roughly 120,000 clones; less than 80% are singletons. The germline gives CDR1 SGHDT, CDR2 YYEEEE. This CDR3 spans 16 amino acids. Trimming removed 0 bases at V and 4 bases at J, with 11 bases between. Healthy bone marrow donors made up the donors. The rearrangement links TRBV5-6 to TRBJ2-6; the D gene is possibly TRBD1 (6 bases). This TCR was sampled from a woman aged 45-60 years in good health and CMV-seropositive. Sequencing used PBMCs. The CDR3, as DNA: TGTGCCAGCAGCTTGGCAACAGGGACAGGGGCCAACGTCCTGACTTTC. It specifies CASSLATGTGANVLTF.